The text below deals with one TCR beta chain. Its antigen is still unknown. The entry originates in a study of identifying expanded T cells in peripheral blood. Study findings and constraints: Variance in clone template counts between two-week samples significantly increased with total template count across all healthy donors. Over two and four weeks, about 17 and 20 clones changed, versus around 1.2 between replicates.

Collection occurred without any documented infections or immune events in donors. The V gene's germline CDR1 is SNHLY and CDR2 FYNNEI. The length of the CDR3 is 16 residues. J lost 9 bases, V lost 2 bases, and 12 bases had no gene match. TCRdb's copy holds only in-frame clones and misses some; the assay was immunoSEQ multiplex PCR. The data show approximately 97,000 clones, around 88% seen once. The material sequenced was blood. This receptor was identified in a person between 18 and 75 years old in good health. This chain joins TRBV2 and TRBJ2-7; 11 nucleotides align to TRBD2. CDR3 sequence (DNA): TGTGCCAGCAGTGAAAGCCCCGGGACTAGCGGTTCGGGGCAGTACTTC. Amino acid sequence: CASSESPGTSGSGQYF.